The T cell receptor beta chain described here comes from a study of blood T cell repertoires in COVID-19. Clones were sequenced by immunoSEQ multiplex PCR, and TCRdb holds only the in-frame ones, with some missing. The sample consists of fewer than 200,000 clones, over 65% of them appearing once. The V and J ends lost 5 bases and 4 bases respectively, with 14 bases between them. CDR1 and CDR2 from the germline V gene are MNHEY and SMNVEV (reference sequence). This CDR3 region has 14 residues. In terms of age and location, participants ranged from roughly 18 to 90 years and lived in under 30 US areas. In assigning cohorts, the study relied on participant-reported clinical history. Donors in Cohort 3 who had recovered were those with two negative PCRs, healthcare professional clearance, or resolution of their symptoms.

The genes are TRBV27 and TRBJ1-1, with D perhaps matching TRBD1 (6 bases). The TCR originated in a woman aged 45 to 65 who had recovered from COVID-19. The sequenced sample was PBMCs or T cells enriched from blood (not recorded which). In nucleotides, the CDR3 is TGTGCCAGCAGTACACTTCAGGGGCGCACTGAAGCTTTCTTT. Translation: CASSTLQGRTEAFF.